The source of this T cell receptor (beta chain) is a study of blood T cell repertoires in COVID-19. For the study at large: From the United States, Italy and Spain came samples of acute and convalescent COVID-19. PBMCs, B-cell-depleted T cells, or T cells provided the cDNA or gDNA that made up the material.

In germline, CDR1 is LGHDT, CDR2 YNNKEL (reference sequence). This CDR3 has 16 amino acids. Trimming cost V 1 base and J 0 bases, with 11 bases left between them. Source study methods: Amplification with reference gene primers provided the estimates of nucleated cell counts. Data came from immunoSEQ multiplex PCR; TCRdb stores just in-frame clones and leaves some out. V and J calls and clone size come straight from that table; D and trimming were deduced from the DNA. The table has approximately 89,000 clones, about 83% seen once. Specimen: peripheral blood. The clonotype originates from a woman in her 70s with acute or convalescent COVID-19. The chain combines TRBV3-1 (or the pseudogene TRBV3-2) with TRBJ2-3, with a possible D match to TRBD2 (5 bases). Written as DNA, the CDR3 is TGTGCCAGCAGCCAAGTTGGGGAGATAAGCACAGATACGCAGTATTTT. It translates to CASSQVGEISTDTQYF.